What follows describes a single T cell receptor beta chain. Its matching antigen is unknown. The data originate from a study of naive and memory T cell subsets. Findings and limits, study-wide: The RNA method is potentially sensitive to activation and differentiation changes.

This CDR3 has 15 amino acids. CDR1 is SGHTA and CDR2 is FQGNSA in the germline V gene. The trim removed 1 base at V and 8 bases at J, leaving 7 bases unmatched. Four PCR rounds used nested alpha and beta constant region primers plus the SP2 primer. TCRdb recomputed calls from the 5' RACE reads with MiXCR, one row per CDR3 protein. The table has about 56,000 distinct CDR3 sequences, around 8% seen once; the top ten hold over 8%. An oligonucleotide containing a UMI was ligated to the 3' end of TCR cDNA. Adult healthy volunteers gave 2.5 ml peripheral blood for whole-blood RNA. The chain couples TRBV7-2 to TRBJ1-2, with TRBD1 identical over 10 bases. The sequence was obtained from a female donor in good health. In DNA form, the CDR3 reads TGTGCCAGCAGCTTAGAACCGGGACAGGGGCAAGGCTACACCTTC. This gives the protein CASSLEPGQGQGYTF.